What follows are 13 T cell receptor beta chains derived from one specimen sequenced in a study of CD8+ T cells in alopecia areata. cDNA serving as the sequencing template came from extracted, reverse transcribed RNA. Measured with immunoSEQ multiplex PCR; TCRdb has only the in-frame clones, and not every one. This table has roughly 60,000 clones, 44% appearing once. Specimen: NKG2D-low CD8+ T cells sorted from blood. Receptors were obtained from a human donor with alopecia areata.

The CDR3 loop is CASRGITGRDYGYTF. CDR3 in DNA: TGTGCCAGCAGAGGGATTACAGGGAGGGATTATGGCTACACCTTC. This chain connects TRBV25-1 to TRBJ1-2; maybe TRBD1 (6 bases). The CDR3 sequence is 15 residues long. The germline V gene encodes CDR1 MGHDK and CDR2 SYGVNS. Deletions cut 6 bases from V and 5 bases from J, with 19 bases between.

This clone has a handful of counts. The chain is built from TRBV23-1 and TRBJ1-4, with D unclear. TRBV23-1 is given ORF status, its function remaining uncertain. V lost 4 bases, J lost 10 bases, and 22 bases lay in between. The CDR3 is made up of 16 amino acids. CDR3 sequence: CASSPNDKPQPRKLFF. In DNA, the CDR3 is TGCGCCAGCAGTCCTAACGACAAACCGCAACCCAGAAAACTGTTTTTT.

There are a few counts of this clone. The CDR3 sequence: CSVEDMQNTEAFF. The DNA for the CDR3 is TGCAGCGTTGAAGACATGCAGAACACTGAAGCTTTCTTT. The chain joins TRBV29-1 to TRBJ1-1; D call uncertain. With 0 bases removed from V and 1 base from J, the gap between germline ends came to 6 bases. The length of the CDR3 is 13 residues. Per germline, CDR1 SQVTM and CDR2 ANQGSEA.

The genes are TRBV7-9 and TRBJ2-2; TRBD2 matches at 7 bases. Germline trimming cut 5 bases from V and 4 bases from J; bases unmatched to any gene: 10. Germline assignment: CDR1 SEHNR and CDR2 FQNEAQ (reference sequence). This CDR3 is built from 16 residues. Here the CDR3 reads CASSAIGEGGTGELFF. Written as DNA, the CDR3 is TGTGCCAGCAGCGCCATCGGGGAGGGCGGCACCGGGGAGCTGTTTTTT.

The chain carries TRBV20-1 and TRBJ2-5; no firm D call. From germline, CDR1 is DFQATT and CDR2 SNEGSKA (reference sequence). The CDR3 totals 11 residues. V lost 7 bases and J lost 8, with 14 bases in between. The CDR3 bases are TGCAGTGTTGAGTCGGATCGAACCCAGTACTTC. Its translation: CSVESDRTQYF.

A few counts support this clone. The V call is TRBV28, the J call TRBJ2-7; 9 bases line up with TRBD1. The J segment lost 5 bases and the V segment lost 5 bases, leaving 7 bases of the junction unmatched. The V gene's germline CDR1 is MDHEN and CDR2 SYDVKM. The CDR3 contains 14 residues. In nucleotides, the CDR3 is TGTGCCAGCAGTCTAACCGGGACAGGGAACGAGCAGTACTTC. Translating gives CASSLTGTGNEQYF.

The chain carries TRBV4-2 and TRBJ2-7, with D perhaps assigned TRBD1 or TRBD2 (5 bases each). The CDR3 consists of 14 residues. CDR1 and CDR2 (germline): LGHNA, YNFKEQ. The V end lost 0 bases, the J end lost 5 bases, and 11 bases lay between the germline ends. CDR3: CASSQEGTSHEQYF. CDR3 bases: TGTGCCAGCAGCCAAGAAGGGACGTCCCACGAGCAGTACTTC.

The rearrangement joins TRBV7-9 to TRBJ2-5, with D possibly being TRBD1 (5 bases). The V end lost 1 base, the J end lost 1 base, and 7 bases lay between the germline ends. The CDR3 is 14 residues long. Germline loops: CDR1 SEHNR, CDR2 FQNEAQ (reference sequence). The CDR3 protein is CASSLGQLQETQYF. For the CDR3, the DNA is TGTGCCAGCAGCTTAGGACAGCTCCAAGAGACCCAGTACTTC.

V gene TRBV29-1 combines with J gene TRBJ1-3; the match to TRBD1 covers 8 bases. Unmatched junction bases numbered 2, after V lost 4 bases and J lost 6 bases. Germline loops: CDR1 SQVTM, CDR2 ANQGSEA. The CDR3 has 12 residues. The CDR3 loop is CSVGTGTNTIYF. In DNA form, the CDR3 reads TGCAGCGTTGGGACAGGGACAAACACCATATATTTT.

This chain connects TRBV9 to TRBJ2-3; unclear D gene. The V and J ends lost 3 bases and 0 bases respectively, with 2 bases between them. The CDR3 is 12 residues long. Looked up from germline, CDR1 is SGDLS and CDR2 is YYNGEE. CDR3 nucleotide sequence: TGTGCCAGCAGCGAAAGCACAGATACGCAGTATTTT. Translation: CASSESTDTQYF.

The chain's CDR3 is CASSSAGGDSYGYTF. The DNA for the CDR3 is TGCGCCAGCAGCTCGGCAGGGGGCGACAGCTATGGCTACACCTTC. The rearrangement links TRBV5-1 to TRBJ1-2; 8 bases are a match to TRBD1. Trimming cost V 3 bases and J 4 bases; bases outside gene matches: 8. The CDR3 contains 15 residues. The germline CDR1 and CDR2 sequences are SGHRS and YFSETQ.

This clone was counted between two and nine times. The J gene is TRBJ2-1, the V gene TRBV5-1, with TRBD1 as a possible D gene (5 bases). The CDR3 runs 15 residues. Germline lookup yields CDR1 SGHRS and CDR2 YFSETQ. The V gene lost 5 bases and the J gene lost 3 bases, with 15 bases spanning the gap. The CDR3 region is CASSQWGERYNEQFF. CDR3 bases: TGCGCCAGCAGTCAATGGGGCGAACGCTACAATGAGCAGTTCTTC.

The chain recombines TRBV6-5 with TRBJ2-2, with a tentative D call TRBD1 (6 bases). Germline loops: CDR1 MNHEY, CDR2 SVGAGI. The CDR3 runs 12 residues. V was shortened by 6 bases and J by 6 bases, with 8 bases between the two germline ends. CDR3 DNA sequence: TGTGCCAGCAGAACAGGGTCCGGGGAGCTGTTTTTT. It codes for CASRTGSGELFF.